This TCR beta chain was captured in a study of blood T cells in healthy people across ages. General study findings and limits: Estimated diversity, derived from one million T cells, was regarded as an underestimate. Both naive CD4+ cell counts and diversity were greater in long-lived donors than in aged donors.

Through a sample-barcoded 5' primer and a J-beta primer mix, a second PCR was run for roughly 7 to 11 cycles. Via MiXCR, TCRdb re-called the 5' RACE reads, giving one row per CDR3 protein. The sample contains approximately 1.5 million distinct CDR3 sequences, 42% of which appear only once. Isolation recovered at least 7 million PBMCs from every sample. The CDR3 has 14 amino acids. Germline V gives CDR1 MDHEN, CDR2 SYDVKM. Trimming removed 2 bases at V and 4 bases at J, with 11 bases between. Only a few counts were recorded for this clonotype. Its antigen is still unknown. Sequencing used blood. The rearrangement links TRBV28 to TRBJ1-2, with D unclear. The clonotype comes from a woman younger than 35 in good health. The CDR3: CASSLRQKGYGYTF. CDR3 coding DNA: TGTGCCAGCAGTTTAAGGCAGAAGGGCTATGGCTACACCTTC.